Shown below are 16 T cell receptor beta chains from a single sample sequenced in a study of CD8 T cells in Susac syndrome. With random hexamers, reverse transcription was performed on about 0.45 to 1 ug of RNA. Via MiXCR, TCRdb re-called the immunoSEQ multiplex PCR reads, giving one row per CDR3 protein. The sample holds fewer than 150,000 distinct CDR3 sequences, approximately 95% seen once. The sample consisted of CD8+ T cells from PBMCs. The receptors stem from a human donor with Susac syndrome.

The V call is TRBV23-1, the J call TRBJ2-7; D is unclear. TRBV23-1 qualifies as an ORF whose function is uncertain. V was trimmed by 0 bases and J by 4 bases, leaving 4 bases between them. The CDR3 contains 12 residues. CDR3 in amino acids: CASSQSAYEQYF. The CDR3 DNA sequence: TGCGCCAGCAGTCAATCTGCTTACGAGCAGTACTTC.

This chain connects TRBV7-9 to TRBJ2-5, with TRBD2 matching 9 bases. The CDR3 is made up of 15 amino acids. Germline CDR1 and CDR2: SEHNR and FQNEAQ (reference sequence). V dropped 1 base and J dropped 5; count of bases not matched to a gene: 5. The CDR3 bases are TGTGCCAGCAGCTTAGAGGGGACTAGCCTTGAGACCCAGTACTTC. Translating it yields CASSLEGTSLETQYF.

The chain is built from TRBV13 and TRBJ1-2, with a tentative D call TRBD1 (5 bases). Germline V CDR1 and CDR2: PRHDT, FYEKMQ (reference sequence). The CDR3 consists of 12 residues. V was trimmed by 4 bases and J by 7 bases, leaving 10 bases between them. CDR3 sequence reads: CASSSQGSGYTF. In DNA, the CDR3 is TGTGCCAGCAGCTCCCAGGGTTCTGGCTACACCTTC.

This sequence joins TRBV20-1 and TRBJ2-7; D unclear. This CDR3 comprises 13 residues. Trimming took off 1 base at V and 3 bases at J, with 10 bases between the two ends. Germline V gene lookup returns CDR1 DFQATT and CDR2 SNEGSKA (reference sequence). The CDR3 DNA follows: TGCAGTGCTAGAGGAAGGCAGCACTACGAGCAGTACTTC. Translated: CSARGRQHYEQYF.

The gene calls are TRBV3-1 and TRBJ2-1; D is ambiguous. From germline, CDR1 is LGHDT and CDR2 YNNKEL (reference sequence). V was shortened by 4 bases and J by 2 bases, with 12 bases between the two germline ends. This CDR3 comprises 15 residues. CDR3 region: CASSPLVTTYNEQFF. The CDR3 region has the DNA TGTGCCAGCAGCCCTTTGGTCACCACCTACAATGAGCAGTTCTTC.

The chain joins TRBV12-3 or TRBV12-4 to TRBJ2-7; 7 bases map to TRBD2. The CDR3 length is 12 residues. V trimming: 5 bases; J trimming: 10 bases; junction bases outside the gene matches: 8. As DNA, the CDR3 is TGTGCCAGCAGTCCTGAACTAGCGACACAGTACTTC. Encoded protein: CASSPELATQYF.

The chain combines TRBV13 with TRBJ2-1; TRBD2 matches at 9 bases. Germline values: CDR1 PRHDT, CDR2 FYEKMQ (reference sequence). The V gene end was trimmed by 8 bases and the J gene end by 5 bases; junction bases not matched to a gene: 13. CDR3 length: 16 residues. As DNA, the CDR3 is TGTGCCAGCTCCACGATTAGCGGGAGAAGCCACAATGAGCAGTTCTTC. This codes for CASSTISGRSHNEQFF.

The chain combines TRBV30 with TRBJ2-1; TRBD2 might be the D (5 bases). There are 12 residues in the CDR3. Deletions cut 1 base from V and 7 bases from J, with 8 bases between. In germline, CDR1 is GTSNPN, CDR2 SVGIG (reference sequence). CDR3 residues: CAWSAGENEQFF. The CDR3, as DNA: TGTGCCTGGAGTGCCGGGGAAAATGAGCAGTTCTTC.

This CDR3 reads CASRQDTQYF. CDR3 nucleotides: TGTGCCAGCAGGCAGGACACGCAGTATTTT. The genes are TRBV6-1 and TRBJ2-3; D gene unclear. The CDR3 runs to 10 residues. Germline V gene lookup returns CDR1 MNHNS and CDR2 SASEGT. Trimming stripped 6 bases from V and 9 bases from J, with 7 bases between.

The chain carries TRBV20-1 and TRBJ2-1, with 8 bases that match TRBD2. Germline CDR1 reads DFQATT; CDR2 reads SNEGSKA (reference sequence). Trimming took 3 bases from V and 9 from J; bases not matched to a gene: 7. There are 13 residues in the CDR3. CDR3 in DNA: TGCAGTGCTAGGGGACTAGGGTTGATTGAGCAGTTCTTC. Protein product: CSARGLGLIEQFF.

In the case of this clonotype: At one end, the junction sequence differs from germline, possibly due to a read error. This chain joins TRBV7-7 and TRBJ2-5; D is undetermined. The CDR3 is 15 residues long. CDR1 is SSHAT and CDR2 is FNYEAQ in the germline V gene (reference sequence). The CDR3 DNA sequence: TGTGCTAGCAGCTTAGAGTGGCGGAGACAAGAGACCCAGTACTTC. It encodes CASSLEWRRQETQYF.

The genes are TRBV6-5 and TRBJ1-2; 9 bases are a match to TRBD1. Germline CDR1 is MNHEY and CDR2 is SVGAGI. CDR3 size: 12 residues. With 5 bases clipped from V and 9 bases from J, the junction kept 4 bases outside the gene matches. The CDR3 DNA is TGTGCCAGCAGTACAGGGGGCGCGAGCTACACCTTC. Translated, it gives CASSTGGASYTF.

The chain links TRBV3-1 to TRBJ2-7; the D is unclear. V lost 0 bases and J 3 bases, leaving 6 bases between the germline ends. The germline gives CDR1 LGHDT, CDR2 YNNKEL (reference sequence). The CDR3 loop spans 13 amino acids. The CDR3 sequence: CASSQDIGYEQYF. The CDR3 nucleotides read TGTGCCAGCAGCCAAGATATCGGCTACGAGCAGTACTTC.

This clonotype was observed a handful of times. The chain joins TRBV28 to TRBJ2-7; unclear D gene. The CDR3 is 10 amino acids. V dropped 8 bases and J dropped 2 bases, with 4 bases sitting between them. Germline lookup yields CDR1 MDHEN and CDR2 SYDVKM. The CDR3 protein is CASGPYEQYF. The CDR3 bases are TGTGCCAGCGGGCCCTACGAGCAGTACTTC.

This clonotype occurred once. The rearrangement uses TRBV20-1 and TRBJ1-1; D is ambiguous. Germline CDR1 and CDR2: DFQATT and SNEGSKA (reference sequence). The CDR3 sequence is 12 residues long. V was pared by 6 bases and J by 0 bases, with 8 bases between. In nucleotides, the CDR3 is TGCAGTGCCGTGGGCCTGAACACTGAAGCTTTCTTT. This translates into CSAVGLNTEAFF.

V gene TRBV27 combines with J gene TRBJ2-7, with 14 bases lining up with TRBD2. From germline, CDR1 is MNHEY and CDR2 SMNVEV (reference sequence). This CDR3 is 16 amino acids long. J lost 4 bases, V lost 5 bases, and 7 bases had no gene match. The CDR3: CASSPGTSGSGYEQYF. The CDR3 DNA reads TGTGCCAGCAGTCCGGGGACTAGCGGGAGTGGGTACGAGCAGTACTTC.